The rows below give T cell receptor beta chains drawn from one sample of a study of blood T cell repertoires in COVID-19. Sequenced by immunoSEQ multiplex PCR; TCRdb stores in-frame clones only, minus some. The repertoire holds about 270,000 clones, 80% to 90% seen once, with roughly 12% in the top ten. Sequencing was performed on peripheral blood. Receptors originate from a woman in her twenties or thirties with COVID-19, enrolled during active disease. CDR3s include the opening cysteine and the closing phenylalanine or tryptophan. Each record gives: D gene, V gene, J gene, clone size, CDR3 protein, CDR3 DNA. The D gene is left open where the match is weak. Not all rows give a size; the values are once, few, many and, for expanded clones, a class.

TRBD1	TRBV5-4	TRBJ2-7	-	CASSLAGQDYEQYF	TGTGCCAGCAGCTTGGCGGGACAGGACTACGAGCAGTACTTC
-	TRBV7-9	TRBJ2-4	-	CASSLDIAKNIQYF	TGTGCCAGCAGCTTAGATATAGCCAAAAACATTCAGTACTTC
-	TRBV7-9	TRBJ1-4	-	CASRPDTNEKLFF	TGTGCCAGCAGACCGGACACAAATGAAAAACTGTTTTTT
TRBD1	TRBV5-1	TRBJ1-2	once	CASRETGGYGYTF	TGCGCCAGCAGGGAGACAGGGGGCTATGGCTACACCTTC
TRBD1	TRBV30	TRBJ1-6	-	CAWSVLRDRGSKSSYNSPLHF	TGTGCCTGGAGTGTACTCAGGGACAGGGGCTCGAAGAGCTCCTATAATTCACCCCTCCACTTT
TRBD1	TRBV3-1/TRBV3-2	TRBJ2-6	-	CASSQRQGSSGANVLTF	TGTGCCAGCAGCCAACGACAGGGGTCCAGTGGGGCCAACGTCCTGACTTTC
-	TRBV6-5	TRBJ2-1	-	CASFGGEQFF	TGTGCCAGCTTCGGGGGTGAGCAGTTCTTC
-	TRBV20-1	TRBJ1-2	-	CSALVTNGYTF	TGCAGTGCGCTGGTTACTAATGGCTACACCTTC
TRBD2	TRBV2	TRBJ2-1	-	CASRKGLDLNEQFF	TGTGCCAGCAGGAAGGGACTAGACCTCAATGAGCAGTTCTTC
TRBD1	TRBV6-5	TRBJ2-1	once	CASSYSTGTVHHEQFF	TGTGCCAGCAGTTACTCGACCGGGACAGTACACCATGAGCAGTTCTTC
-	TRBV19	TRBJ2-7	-	CASSQTGPGSYEQYF	TGTGCCAGTAGCCAAACAGGCCCCGGCTCCTACGAGCAGTACTTC
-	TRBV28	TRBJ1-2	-	CASTRGQPNYGYTF	TGTGCCAGCACCCGCGGACAGCCCAACTATGGCTACACCTTC
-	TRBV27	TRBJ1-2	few	CATSSGVYGYTF	TGTGCCACCTCTTCAGGGGTCTATGGCTACACCTTC
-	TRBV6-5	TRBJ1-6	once	CASSSSLLSYNSPLHF	TGTGCCAGCAGTTCCTCACTTCTATCCTATAATTCACCCCTCCACTTT
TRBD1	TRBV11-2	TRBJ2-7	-	CASSHGPQGAVSYEQYF	TGTGCCAGCAGCCACGGCCCACAGGGGGCCGTGTCCTACGAGCAGTACTTC
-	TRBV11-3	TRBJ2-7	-	CASSVANRGYEQYF	TGTGCCAGCAGCGTAGCGAATAGGGGATACGAGCAGTACTTC
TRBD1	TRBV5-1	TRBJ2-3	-	CASSRQGARTSTDTQYF	TGCGCCAGCAGTCGACAGGGGGCCCGAACTAGCACAGATACGCAGTATTTT
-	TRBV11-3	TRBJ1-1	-	CASSLDRDSEAFF	TGTGCCAGCAGCTTAGACAGGGATTCTGAAGCTTTCTTT
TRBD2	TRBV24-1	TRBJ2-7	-	CATSDPRTSSGEQYF	TGTGCCACCAGTGACCCCCGGACTAGCTCGGGGGAGCAGTACTTC
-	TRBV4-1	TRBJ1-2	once	CASSQEMAGVNYGYTF	TGCGCCAGCAGCCAAGAAATGGCGGGGGTTAACTATGGCTACACCTTC
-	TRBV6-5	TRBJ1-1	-	CASSLRISIRTEAFF	TGTGCCAGCAGTCTCCGAATCTCAATTAGAACTGAAGCTTTCTTT
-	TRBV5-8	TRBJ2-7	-	CASTHIQSYEQYF	TGTGCCAGCACCCACATTCAATCCTACGAGCAGTACTTC
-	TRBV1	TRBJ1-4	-	CTSSQQKGGEKLFF	TGCACCAGCAGCCAACAAAAGGGGGGGGAAAAACTGTTTTTT
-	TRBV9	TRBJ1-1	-	CASSVVSDSPTNTEAFF	TGTGCCAGCAGCGTAGTCTCGGACAGCCCTACAAACACTGAAGCTTTCTTT
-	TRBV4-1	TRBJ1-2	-	CASSQFTTGMNYGYTF	TGCGCCAGCAGCCAATTTACGACAGGAATGAACTATGGCTACACCTTC
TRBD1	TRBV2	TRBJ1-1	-	CASRAGQGEEAFF	TGTGCCAGCAGGGCTGGACAGGGGGAAGAAGCTTTCTTT
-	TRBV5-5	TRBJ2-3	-	CASSLLLTDTQYF	TGTGCCAGCAGCTTACTCCTTACAGATACGCAGTATTTT
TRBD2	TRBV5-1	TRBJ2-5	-	CASSSEGRGETQYF	TGCGCCAGCAGCTCTGAGGGGCGGGGGGAGACCCAGTACTTC
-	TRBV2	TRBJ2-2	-	CASSGRGTGELFF	TGTGCCAGCAGTGGGAGGGGCACCGGGGAGCTGTTTTTT
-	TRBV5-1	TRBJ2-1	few	CASSRRDPANEQFF	TGCGCCAGCAGCCGTCGGGATCCCGCAAATGAGCAGTTCTTC
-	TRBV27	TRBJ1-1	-	CASSPHKMNTEAFF	TGTGCCAGTTCCCCTCACAAGATGAACACTGAAGCTTTCTTT
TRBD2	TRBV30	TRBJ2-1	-	CACPLAGGYNEQFF	TGTGCCTGTCCCCTAGCGGGGGGCTACAATGAGCAGTTCTTC
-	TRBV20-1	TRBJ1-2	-	CSASEGSYGYTF	TGCAGTGCTAGTGAGGGGAGTTATGGCTACACCTTC
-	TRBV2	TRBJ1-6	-	CASSERVIGSPLHF	TGTGCCAGCAGTGAGCGGGTCATAGGTTCACCCCTCCACTTT
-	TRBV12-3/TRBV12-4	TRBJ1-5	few	CASKRGTWQPQHF	TGTGCCAGCAAGCGGGGAACCTGGCAGCCCCAGCATTTT
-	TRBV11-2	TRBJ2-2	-	CASSLRRGTSSTGELFF	TGTGCCAGCAGCTTAAGGCGGGGAACGAGTTCCACCGGGGAGCTGTTTTTT
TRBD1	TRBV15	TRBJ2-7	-	CATSRDSQGATEQYF	TGTGCCACCAGCAGAGATTCCCAGGGGGCGACCGAGCAGTACTTC
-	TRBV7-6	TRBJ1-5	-	CASSLGKGHGIGAQHF	TGTGCCAGCAGCTTAGGAAAGGGACACGGCATTGGGGCCCAGCATTTT
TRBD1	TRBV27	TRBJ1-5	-	CASSLTGSNQPQHF	TGTGCCAGCAGTTTGACAGGGAGCAATCAGCCCCAGCATTTT
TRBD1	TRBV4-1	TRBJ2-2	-	CASSQSSTGAIGELFF	TGCGCCAGCAGCCAATCCTCGACAGGGGCGATCGGGGAGCTGTTTTTT
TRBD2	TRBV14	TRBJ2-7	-	CASRPSGGSYEQYF	TGTGCCAGCAGGCCGAGCGGGGGGTCCTACGAGCAGTACTTC
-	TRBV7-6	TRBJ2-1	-	CASSLVRGPSYNEQFF	TGTGCCAGCAGCTTAGTGCGGGGCCCATCCTACAATGAGCAGTTCTTC
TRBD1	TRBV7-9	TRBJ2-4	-	CASSLARQGAGAKNIQYF	TGTGCCAGCAGCTTAGCTCGACAGGGGGCTGGTGCCAAAAACATTCAGTACTTC
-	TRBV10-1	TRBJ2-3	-	CASSETGTGQNTDTQYF	TGCGCCAGCAGCGAAACAGGGACGGGGCAAAACACAGATACGCAGTATTTT
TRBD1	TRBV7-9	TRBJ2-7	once	CASSLAAGGAYEQYF	TGTGCCAGCAGCTTAGCGGCAGGGGGCGCCTACGAGCAGTACTTC
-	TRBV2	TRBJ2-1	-	CASSLTGVYTSNEQFF	TGTGCCAGCAGCCTCACGGGGGTATACACGTCCAATGAGCAGTTCTTC
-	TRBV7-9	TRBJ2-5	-	CASTPTGPTRAIQETQYF	TGTGCCAGCACCCCCACCGGTCCGACGAGAGCGATCCAAGAGACCCAGTACTTC
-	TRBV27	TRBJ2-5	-	CASRRGGRETQYF	TGTGCCAGCAGAAGGGGGGGAAGAGAGACCCAGTACTTC
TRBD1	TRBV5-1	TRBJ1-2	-	CASSFGDRGYGYTF	TGCGCCAGCAGCTTTGGGGACAGGGGCTATGGCTACACCTTC
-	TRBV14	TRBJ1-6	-	CASSHQGAGSPLHF	TGTGCCAGCAGCCATCAAGGGGCTGGTTCACCCCTCCACTTT
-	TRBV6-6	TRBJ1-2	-	CAGWGKDGYTF	TGTGCCGGGTGGGGCAAGGATGGCTACACCTTC
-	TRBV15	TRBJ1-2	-	CATSRWQAGPGYTF	TGTGCCACCAGCAGGTGGCAGGCCGGTCCTGGCTACACCTTC
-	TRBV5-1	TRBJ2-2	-	CASSSLGTNTGELFF	TGCGCCAGCAGCTCGCTCGGGACGAACACCGGGGAGCTGTTTTTT
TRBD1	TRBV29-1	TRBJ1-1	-	CSVTGGSGTEAFF	TGCAGCGTCACAGGGGGCTCAGGCACTGAAGCTTTCTTT
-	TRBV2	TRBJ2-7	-	CASTRDRGSEQYF	TGTGCCAGCACCCGAGATCGGGGTAGCGAGCAGTACTTC
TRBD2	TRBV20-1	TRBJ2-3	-	CSVPSGVPQYF	TGCAGTGTCCCTAGCGGCGTGCCGCAGTATTTT
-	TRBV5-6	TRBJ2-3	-	CASSPSPGLGDTQYF	TGTGCCAGCAGCCCTTCCCCAGGGTTGGGAGATACGCAGTATTTT
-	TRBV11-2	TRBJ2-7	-	CASSLPRDSPGYEQYF	TGTGCCAGCAGCTTACCGCGGGACTCCCCAGGCTACGAGCAGTACTTC
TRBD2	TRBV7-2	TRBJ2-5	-	CASSLNGGAETQYF	TGTGCCAGCAGCTTAAACGGGGGGGCAGAGACCCAGTACTTC